The 19 T cell receptor beta chains below were found in one sample sequenced in a study of cytomegalovirus exposure and HLA in healthy donors. Clones were read by immunoSEQ multiplex PCR, and TCRdb kept only the in-frame ones, dropping some. The profile shows some 48,000 clones, around 94% of them singletons. Sequencing was performed on PBMCs. The origin of the receptors is a woman aged 18-30 years in good health and CMV-seropositive.

The chain is built from TRBV5-1 and TRBJ2-1; the match to TRBD1 covers 9 bases. V was clipped by 3 bases and J by 9 bases; unmatched bases: 7. CDR1 SGHRS and CDR2 YFSETQ come from the germline V gene. This CDR3 has 14 amino acids. CDR3 nucleotides: TGCGCCAGCAGCTCCGGGACAGGGAGAGGTGAGCAGTTCTTC. Its protein is CASSSGTGRGEQFF.

The V call is TRBV9, the J call TRBJ2-7; maybe TRBD1 (5 bases). Germline V gene sequence: CDR1 SGDLS, CDR2 YYNGEE. Trimming took off 3 bases at V and 0 bases at J, with 10 bases between the two ends. The CDR3 extends over 14 amino acids. The CDR3 DNA reads as TGTGCCAGCAGCGCGGACACCTTCTCCTACGAGCAGTACTTC. This translates into CASSADTFSYEQYF.

This chain uses TRBV6-6 with TRBJ2-1, with 8 nucleotides matching TRBD2. This CDR3 region has 13 residues. Germline-derived CDR1 and CDR2 are MNHNY and SVGAGI (reference sequence). V lost 3 bases, J lost 7 bases, and 2 bases stayed unmatched. Written as DNA, the CDR3 is TGTGCCAGCAGTTATCCGGGAGGGAATGAGCAGTTCTTC. Its protein product is CASSYPGGNEQFF.

Only one count was recorded for this clone. This chain links TRBV19 with TRBJ2-4, with TRBD1 as a possible D gene (7 bases). Germline assignment: CDR1 LNHDA and CDR2 SQIVND (reference sequence). Between the trimmed V and J ends, which lost 3 bases and 8 bases, there was a span of 17 bases. There are 15 residues in the CDR3. The CDR3 DNA reads as TGTGCCAGTAGTATGGCAGGGGGGCTAATAGACATTCAGTACTTC. Translation gives CASSMAGGLIDIQYF.

This clone appeared a single time. The chain joins TRBV4-1 to TRBJ2-1; 7 positions match TRBD1. V trimming: 2 bases; J trimming: 2 bases; junction bases outside the gene matches: 6. The CDR3 has 16 residues. Germline V gives CDR1 MGHRA, CDR2 YSYEKL. The CDR3 loop is CASSQQDREPYNEQFF. CDR3 DNA sequence: TGCGCCAGCAGCCAACAAGACAGGGAACCCTACAATGAGCAGTTCTTC.

The CDR3 is CASSRQQGVADTQYF. Written as DNA, the CDR3 is TGTGCCAGCAGCCGTCAACAGGGGGTGGCAGATACGCAGTATTTT. The rearrangement links TRBV7-2 to TRBJ2-3; 8 bases match TRBD1. V lost 5 bases to trimming and J lost 4 bases; unmatched junction nucleotides: 8. The CDR3 is 15 residues long. Germline CDR1 is SGHTA and CDR2 is FQGNSA.

The gene calls are TRBV6-4 and TRBJ1-1; 7 bases are shared with TRBD1. Per germline, CDR1 MRHNA and CDR2 SNTAGT. J was trimmed by 8 bases and V by 5 bases; bases with no gene match: 8. This CDR3 is 13 amino acids long. DNA of the CDR3: TGTGCCAGCAGTCTCGACAGGGTAAGAGAAGCTTTCTTT. Amino acids: CASSLDRVREAFF.

The chain carries TRBV28 and TRBJ2-7; 10 positions match TRBD1. Germline V gene sequence: CDR1 MDHEN, CDR2 SYDVKM. This CDR3 spans 16 amino acids. Trimming at V came to 7 bases and at J to 1 base, leaving 10 bases not matched to a gene. The CDR3 DNA reads as TGTGCCAGCACGGGATGGGGACAGGGGAGTTCCTACGAGCAGTACTTC. It encodes CASTGWGQGSSYEQYF.

The chain has TRBV28 and TRBJ2-3; a possible D gene is TRBD1 (5 bases). Germline loops: CDR1 MDHEN, CDR2 SYDVKM. V was clipped by 3 bases and J by 6 bases, with 7 bases between them. This CDR3 has 12 amino acids. CDR3 amino acids: CASSFRADTQYF. DNA for the CDR3: TGTGCCAGCAGTTTCAGGGCGGATACGCAGTATTTT.

The chain couples TRBV28 to TRBJ1-4; TRBD1 aligns across 8 bases. The CDR3 totals 17 residues. CDR1 and CDR2 (germline): MDHEN, SYDVKM. The V and J ends lost 7 bases and 0 bases, in that order; junction bases with no gene match: 10. The CDR3 sequence: CASNTGTGVATNEKLFF. The CDR3 bases are TGTGCCAGCAATACCGGGACAGGAGTTGCAACTAATGAAAAACTGTTTTTT. The full variable domain, rest sourced from reference TRBV28 and TRBJ1-4, is DVKVTQSSRYLVKRTGEKVFLECVQDMDHENMFWYRQDPGLGLRLIYFSYDVKMKEKGDIPEGYSVSREKKERFSLILESASTNQTSMYLCASNTGTGVATNEKLFFGSGTQLSVL.

The rearrangement joins TRBV28 to TRBJ1-2; D unresolved. The CDR3 extends over 15 amino acids. V was shortened by 1 base and J by 2 bases, with 11 bases between the two germline ends. CDR1 is MDHEN and CDR2 is SYDVKM in the germline V gene. This CDR3 reads CASSLFGAGNYGYTF. The CDR3 region has the DNA TGTGCCAGCAGTTTATTCGGAGCGGGGAACTATGGCTACACCTTC.

The chain recombines TRBV19 with TRBJ1-2; D is unclear. Per germline, CDR1 LNHDA and CDR2 SQIVND (reference sequence). Trimming cost V 1 base and J 0 bases, with 9 bases left between them. The CDR3 runs to 15 residues. CDR3 in amino acids: CASSIVEGPNYGYTF. CDR3 sequence (DNA): TGTGCCAGTAGTATAGTTGAGGGTCCTAACTATGGCTACACCTTC.

J is TRBJ2-2 and V is TRBV5-1, with 7 bases that match TRBD1. CDR3 size: 14 residues. The V gene end was trimmed by 3 bases and the J gene end by 6 bases; junction bases not matched to a gene: 5. The germline V gene has CDR1 SGHRS and CDR2 YFSETQ. CDR3 region: CASSSLTGPGELFF. CDR3 DNA sequence: TGCGCCAGCAGCTCCCTGACAGGGCCCGGGGAGCTGTTTTTT.

This clone was detected only once. The chain combines TRBV11-3 with TRBJ2-7, with 7 bases that match TRBD2. V was clipped by 4 bases and J by 2 bases; unmatched bases: 8. This CDR3 comprises 15 residues. Per germline, CDR1 SGHNT and CDR2 YENEEA. The CDR3 region is CASSSGGAGTYEQYF. Written as DNA, the CDR3 is TGTGCCAGCAGCTCCGGGGGAGCGGGGACCTACGAGCAGTACTTC.

The chain recombines TRBV5-4 with TRBJ2-1; 11 nucleotides match TRBD1. This CDR3 is built from 14 residues. Germline V gives CDR1 SGHNT, CDR2 YYREEE (reference sequence). Germline trimming cut 4 bases from V and 9 bases from J; bases unmatched to any gene: 6. The chain's CDR3 is CASSRDRGSFEQFF. The CDR3 DNA follows: TGTGCCAGCAGCCGGGACAGGGGGAGTTTTGAGCAGTTCTTC.

V usage is TRBV4-3 and J usage is TRBJ2-6; 7 bases are a match to TRBD1. This CDR3 has 16 amino acids. With V trimmed by 1 base and J by 0 bases, 0 bases remained unmatched. Germline V CDR1 and CDR2: LGHNA, YSLEER. This CDR3 is CASSQAGGSGANVLTF. The DNA for the CDR3 is TGCGCCAGCAGCCAAGCAGGGGGCTCTGGGGCCAACGTCCTGACTTTC.

The J gene is TRBJ2-6, the V gene TRBV5-1; 7 bases are shared with TRBD1. Germline V lookup: CDR1 SGHRS, CDR2 YFSETQ. The V gene end was trimmed by 4 bases and the J gene end by 2 bases; junction bases not matched to a gene: 9. This CDR3 region has 17 residues. The CDR3: CASSQTGVKPGANVLTF. For the CDR3, the DNA is TGCGCCAGCAGCCAAACAGGGGTCAAACCTGGGGCCAACGTCCTGACTTTC.

The chain couples TRBV6-5 to TRBJ2-7, with 9 positions matching TRBD1. With V trimmed by 6 bases and J by 6 bases, 9 bases remained unmatched. This CDR3 has 14 amino acids. The germline gives CDR1 MNHEY, CDR2 SVGAGI. The CDR3 loop is CASRTQGAAGEQYF. The CDR3 DNA reads as TGTGCCAGCAGGACACAGGGGGCAGCGGGCGAGCAGTACTTC.

The V and J genes are TRBV30 and TRBJ2-7; TRBD2 matches 8 bases. The CDR3 runs 14 residues. V trimming: 1 base; J trimming: 5 bases; junction bases outside the gene matches: 7. Germline V gene lookup returns CDR1 GTSNPN and CDR2 SVGIG (reference sequence). CDR3 residues: CAWSEEPAGDEQYF. As DNA, the CDR3 is TGTGCCTGGAGTGAAGAACCAGCGGGAGACGAGCAGTACTTC.